This T cell receptor beta chain originates from a study of blood T cell repertoires in COVID-19. Background on the study: The United States, Italy and Spain provided the acute and convalescent COVID-19 samples. The cDNA or gDNA used as material had been derived from T cells, B-cell-depleted T cells, or PBMCs.

Original analysis: Cell counts per sample came from amplifying reference gene primers. The assay was immunoSEQ multiplex PCR, and TCRdb's table has in-frame clones only and misses some. The V and J calls and the clone size are those of that table, but D and trimming were determined from the DNA. The sample gives some 300,000 clones, more than 75% of which show up once; 1% to 1.5% is in the top ten. Per the germline V gene, CDR1 is LNHDA and CDR2 is SQIVND (reference sequence). This CDR3 is 13 amino acids long. With 5 bases removed from V and 4 bases from J, the gap between germline ends came to 11 bases.

The sequencing sample was made of peripheral blood. The TCR comes from a man aged 65 to 79 with acute or convalescent COVID-19. The chain couples TRBV19 to TRBJ2-5; maybe TRBD2 (6 bases). CDR3 in DNA: TGTGCCAGTAGTCCCCAGGGAGGAGAGACCCAGTACTTC. It is translated as CASSPQGGETQYF. Using reference TRBV19 and TRBJ2-5 for the parts outside the CDR3, the full variable domain is DGGITQSPKYLFRKEGQNVTLSCEQNLNHDAMYWYRQDPGQGLRLIYYSQIVNDFQKGDIAEGYSVSREKKESFPLTVTSAQKNPTAFYLCASSPQGGETQYFGPGTRLLVL.